One sample yielded the 32 T cell receptor beta chains listed below, sequenced in a study of blood T cells in healthy people across ages. A second PCR, run for roughly 7 to 12 cycles, used a sample-barcoded 5' primer plus a J-beta primer mix. MiXCR was run by TCRdb on the 5' RACE reads, yielding one entry per CDR3 protein. This sample carries roughly 1,700,000 distinct CDR3 sequences, 28% of them seen once, and the ten largest clones take about 8%. The sequencing input was blood. These receptor sequences come from a woman in her twenties or thirties in good health.

This chain uses TRBV5-5 with TRBJ2-5, with 9 bases matching TRBD2. V trimming: 0 bases; J trimming: 7 bases; junction bases outside the gene matches: 10. Germline V gene data show CDR1 as SGHKS and CDR2 as YYEKEE (reference sequence). The CDR3 runs to 16 residues. The DNA for the CDR3 is TGTGCCAGCAGCTTGGTTGGCGGGGGGGCGGAAGCGACCCAGTACTTC. Protein: CASSLVGGGAEATQYF. Variable domain in full (rest from reference TRBV5-5 and TRBJ2-5): DAGVTQSPTHLIKTRGQQVTLRCSPISGHKSVSWYQQVLGQGPQFIFQYYEKEERGRGNFPDRFSARQFPNYSSELNVNALLLGDSALYLCASSLVGGGAEATQYFGPGTRLLVL.

As concerns this clonotype: The junction differs from germline at one of its ends, possibly a read error. The genes are TRBV24-1 and TRBJ1-5; TRBD1 might be the D (5 bases). This CDR3 has 16 amino acids. CDR1 and CDR2 from the germline V gene are KGHDR and SFDVKD. In DNA form, the CDR3 reads TGTGCCACCAGTGATTTGAGGGGTTTGCGCAATCCGCCCCAGCATTTT. It specifies CATSDLRGLRNPPQHF.

This sequence joins TRBV11-1 and TRBJ2-7; 7 positions agree with TRBD2. The ends lost 1 base at V and 7 bases at J; junction bases unmatched: 13. The CDR3 runs 16 residues. Germline values: CDR1 SGHAT, CDR2 FQDESV (reference sequence). The CDR3 sequence: CASSLESRGVIDEQYF. As DNA, the CDR3 is TGTGCCAGCAGCTTAGAAAGTCGGGGGGTCATCGATGAGCAGTACTTC.

The chain's CDR3 is CASSEGLYGYTF. Written as DNA, the CDR3 is TGTGCCAGCAGCGAGGGACTCTATGGCTACACCTTC. This chain joins TRBV12-3 or TRBV12-4 and TRBJ1-2, with D maybe TRBD1 (5 bases). CDR3 length: 12 amino acids. V was shortened by 6 bases and J by 4 bases, with 9 bases between the two germline ends.

This clonotype was found once. A read error is possible here, since a much larger clone lies one base away. The rearrangement uses TRBV15 and TRBJ2-1; TRBD1 might be the D (5 bases). The CDR3 extends over 14 amino acids. Germline-derived CDR1 and CDR2 are LNHNV and YYDKDF (reference sequence). The V end was cut by 0 bases, the J end by 9 bases, with 12 bases between. CDR3 bases: TGTGCCACCAGCAGAGACGCGACAGATGGTGAGCAGTTCTTC. Translation gives CATSRDATDGEQFF.

In regard to this clonotype: This clone may be a read error of a much larger clone one base away. The chain joins TRBV20-1 to TRBJ2-1; D gene unclear. Trimming stripped 3 bases from V and 10 bases from J, with 28 bases between. The CDR3 spans 17 residues. Germline V gives CDR1 DFQATT, CDR2 SNEGSKA (reference sequence). The CDR3, as DNA: TGCAGTGCTAGTGTGTCGGGTGGCGGAGCCCCACGCTACGAGCAGTTCTTC. Protein: CSASVSGGGAPRYEQFF.

This clonotype showed up many times. The chain is built from TRBV5-1 and TRBJ2-4; 10 bases fit TRBD2. The length of the CDR3 is 15 residues. V lost 3 bases, J lost 6 bases, and 6 bases stayed unmatched. Germline V gene data show CDR1 as SGHRS and CDR2 as YFSETQ. CDR3 residues: CASSYLAGAGNIQYF. The DNA for the CDR3 is TGCGCCAGCAGCTACCTAGCGGGAGCGGGAAACATTCAGTACTTC.

This clonotype has only a few counts. The chain combines TRBV11-2 with TRBJ1-4, with 7 bases identical to TRBD1. Looked up from germline, CDR1 is SGHAT and CDR2 is FQNNGV. This CDR3 is built from 15 residues. V shed 5 bases and J 7 bases; nucleotides not matched to a gene: 10. The CDR3 region is CASSITRDRGEKLFF. DNA of the CDR3: TGTGCCAGCAGCATCACGAGGGACAGAGGTGAAAAACTGTTTTTT.

This rearrangement joins TRBV6-2 or TRBV6-3 to TRBJ1-1; weak D call: TRBD1 (5 bases). The CDR3 sequence is 17 residues long. Between the trimmed V and J ends, which lost 0 bases and 1 base, there was a span of 15 bases. In germline, CDR1 is MNHEY, CDR2 SVGEGT. This CDR3 is CASSYSTRGETNTEAFF. CDR3 DNA: TGTGCCAGCAGTTACTCGACTAGGGGTGAAACGAACACTGAAGCTTTCTTT.

This clonotype came up many times. The CDR3 loop is CASSLSRNNEQFF. Here the CDR3 DNA reads TGTGCCAGCAGCCTCTCTAGAAACAATGAGCAGTTCTTC. J is TRBJ2-1 and V is TRBV7-2; no clear D. CDR3 length: 13 amino acids. Trimming took off 5 bases at V and 5 bases at J, with 10 bases between the two ends. The V gene's germline CDR1 is SGHTA and CDR2 FQGNSA.

There are many counts of this clonotype. The chain couples TRBV25-1 to TRBJ2-1; no definite D call. CDR1 MGHDK and CDR2 SYGVNS come from the germline V gene. Trimming stripped 11 bases from V and 3 bases from J, with 11 bases between. The CDR3 totals 12 residues. The CDR3 DNA follows: TGTGCCTCTTCGGCAGACTACAATGAGCAGTTCTTC. Protein: CASSADYNEQFF. The complete variable domain, with remaining parts taken from reference TRBV25-1 and TRBJ2-1, reads EADIYQTPRYLVIGTGKKITLECSQTMGHDKMYWYQQDPGMELHLIHYSYGVNSTEKGDLSSESTVSRIRTEHFPLTLESARPSHTSQYLCASSADYNEQFFGPGTRLTVL.

V usage is TRBV29-1 and J usage is TRBJ1-2, with 7 nucleotides matching TRBD1. The length of the CDR3 is 12 residues. Germline-derived CDR1 and CDR2 are SQVTM and ANQGSEA. CDR3 amino acids: CSSGGVPYGYTF. CDR3 in DNA: TGCTCCTCAGGGGGGGTGCCCTATGGCTACACCTTC.

This chain uses TRBV12-3 or TRBV12-4 with TRBJ1-4; no firm D call. The CDR3 sequence is 17 residues long. V was cut by 5 bases and J by 11 bases, with 27 bases left in between. The CDR3: CASSLVFRPGGGRKLFF. CDR3 DNA sequence: TGTGCCAGCAGTCTCGTTTTCCGGCCGGGAGGCGGGAGGAAACTGTTTTTT.

The V gene is TRBV12-3 or TRBV12-4, the J gene TRBJ1-2, with 7 bases aligning to TRBD1. The CDR3 loop spans 15 amino acids. V lost 5 bases, J lost 4 bases, and 10 bases stayed unmatched. The CDR3 DNA sequence: TGTGCCAGCAGTCTCGCAACAGGGGTCGGCTATGGCTACACCTTC. Its protein is CASSLATGVGYGYTF.

The CDR3 nucleotides read TGTGCCAGCAGCTTCCGGACAGCCACCGGGGAGCTGTTTTTT. The encoded protein is CASSFRTATGELFF. The chain joins TRBV11-2 to TRBJ2-2; perhaps TRBD1 as D (6 bases). V was shortened by 3 bases and J by 4 bases, with 9 bases between the two germline ends. The CDR3 contains 14 residues. The germline V gene encodes CDR1 SGHAT and CDR2 FQNNGV.

This clonotype has at least ten counts. The J gene is TRBJ2-3, the V gene TRBV20-1, with TRBD1 as a possible D gene (5 bases). V was clipped by 6 bases and J by 5 bases, with 15 bases between them. Germline V gives CDR1 DFQATT, CDR2 SNEGSKA (reference sequence). This CDR3 has 13 amino acids. CDR3 nucleotide sequence: TGCAGTGCACGGATGGAAGGGGTAGATACGCAGTATTTT. Its translation is CSARMEGVDTQYF.

This clonotype was detected only a few times. This chain connects TRBV6-6 to TRBJ2-3; weak D call: TRBD2 (5 bases). This CDR3 spans 17 amino acids. The ends were cut back, 0 bases at V and 2 bases at J, with 15 bases in the middle. CDR1 and CDR2 from the germline V gene are MNHNY and SVGAGI (reference sequence). The chain's CDR3 is CASSYSLGEWNTDTQYF. The CDR3 DNA reads as TGTGCCAGCAGTTACTCGTTGGGAGAGTGGAACACAGATACGCAGTATTTT.

This chain connects TRBV11-2 to TRBJ1-2; D ambiguous. The CDR3 has 13 residues. Germline V gives CDR1 SGHAT, CDR2 FQNNGV. V lost 6 bases to trimming and J lost 1 base, with 9 bases between them. The CDR3 reads CASRIMDNYGYTF. In DNA form, the CDR3 reads TGTGCCAGCAGAATTATGGATAACTATGGCTACACCTTC.

The chain is built from TRBV30 and TRBJ2-6; TRBD1 aligns across 8 bases. The germline V gene has CDR1 GTSNPN and CDR2 SVGIG (reference sequence). CDR3 size: 15 residues. J gave up 0 bases and V 5 bases, and 3 bases lay outside the gene matches. The CDR3 DNA sequence: TGTGCCTGGGGGACAGGACTCTCTGGGGCCAACGTCCTGACTTTC. Translating it yields CAWGTGLSGANVLTF.

V and J are TRBV12-3 or TRBV12-4 and TRBJ2-7; 10 bases line up with TRBD1. The CDR3 runs 15 residues. Unmatched junction bases numbered 13, after V lost 11 bases and J lost 3 bases. Here the CDR3 DNA reads TGTGCCGGCTCCTGGTTGAGGGACAGGGGCTACGAGCAGTACTTC. The encoded protein is CAGSWLRDRGYEQYF.

This rearrangement joins TRBV5-1 to TRBJ2-7; 9 nucleotides align to TRBD2. Germline V gene lookup returns CDR1 SGHRS and CDR2 YFSETQ. V lost 4 bases to trimming and J lost 3 bases; unmatched junction nucleotides: 11. The CDR3 spans 16 residues. The CDR3 is CASSRIPSGILYEQYF. The CDR3 DNA reads TGCGCCAGCAGCCGTATCCCTAGCGGGATTCTCTACGAGCAGTACTTC.

The V call is TRBV15, the J call TRBJ1-2, with D hard to call. The CDR3 runs to 13 residues. The V and J ends lost 5 bases and 2 bases respectively, with 9 bases between them. Germline CDR1 and CDR2: LNHNV and YYDKDF (reference sequence). CDR3 sequence (DNA): TGTGCCACCAGCCATGGGCGGAACTATGGCTACACCTTC. Its translation: CATSHGRNYGYTF.

V is TRBV24-1 and J is TRBJ1-1; unclear D gene. Germline lookup yields CDR1 KGHDR and CDR2 SFDVKD. This CDR3 region has 13 residues. Between the trimmed V and J ends, which lost 4 bases and 6 bases, there was a span of 11 bases. The CDR3 is CATSDIDGPEAFF. CDR3 DNA sequence: TGTGCCACCAGTGACATCGACGGACCTGAAGCTTTCTTT.

The V gene is TRBV10-3, the J gene TRBJ1-1; D possibly corresponds to TRBD1 (6 bases). Germline V gene data show CDR1 as ENHRY and CDR2 as SYGVKD. V was shortened by 0 bases and J by 2 bases, with 13 bases between the two germline ends. The CDR3 contains 16 residues. The CDR3 loop reads CAISESSGARNTEAFF. The CDR3 DNA reads as TGTGCCATCAGTGAGTCGTCGGGGGCGCGTAACACTGAAGCTTTCTTT.

This clonotype appeared many times. The CDR3 loop reads CASSLVAWAGMAEQYF. CDR3 DNA: TGCGCCAGCAGCTTGGTCGCCTGGGCAGGGATGGCCGAGCAGTACTTC. The V gene is TRBV5-1, the J gene TRBJ2-7; TRBD1 is a possible D gene (5 bases). Germline CDR1 SGHRS, CDR2 YFSETQ. V was trimmed by 0 bases and J by 6 bases, leaving 19 bases between them. This CDR3 is 16 amino acids long.

V and J are TRBV12-5 and TRBJ2-1, with D possibly TRBD2 on 5 matching bases. The germline V gene encodes CDR1 LGHNT and CDR2 FRNRAP. The V end was cut by 1 base, the J end by 7 bases, with 14 bases between. This CDR3 contains 15 residues. CDR3: CASGLAGVAENEQFF. CDR3 nucleotide sequence: TGTGCTAGTGGTTTGGCCGGGGTCGCGGAAAATGAGCAGTTCTTC.

This clonotype was picked up a small number of times. The J gene is TRBJ1-2, the V gene TRBV7-9; a possible D gene is TRBD1 (5 bases). CDR1 and CDR2 from the germline V gene are SEHNR and FQNEAQ (reference sequence). The CDR3 spans 13 residues. Trimming took off 5 bases at V and 7 bases at J, with 14 bases between the two ends. The DNA of the CDR3 is TGTGCCAGCAGCCACGCGGGGGGACGTGGCTACACCTTC. Translated: CASSHAGGRGYTF.

There are many counts of this clonotype. This chain joins TRBV4-1 and TRBJ2-7, with D tentatively TRBD1 (8 bases). Germline V gene sequence: CDR1 MGHRA, CDR2 YSYEKL. This CDR3 has 16 amino acids. Deletions cut 1 base from V and 7 bases from J, with 20 bases between. The chain's CDR3 is CASSQGAGQVVGEQYF. CDR3 bases: TGCGCCAGCAGCCAAGGAGCGGGACAGGTGGTAGGAGAGCAGTACTTC.

The chain's CDR3 is CASSSPVLLADNNEQFF. CDR3 DNA: TGTGCCAGCAGCTCCCCAGTGTTACTAGCGGACAACAATGAGCAGTTCTTC. The V and J genes are TRBV7-8 and TRBJ2-1; 8 bases fit TRBD2. The CDR3 consists of 17 residues. Unmatched junction bases numbered 13, after V lost 4 bases and J lost 5 bases. CDR1 and CDR2 (germline): SGHVS, FQNEAQ. The full variable domain, its missing parts supplied by reference TRBV7-8 and TRBJ2-1, is GAGVSQSPRYKVAKRGQDVALRCDPISGHVSLFWYQQALGQGPEFLTYFQNEAQLDKSGLPSDRFFAERPEGSVSTLKIQRTQQEDSAVYLCASSSPVLLADNNEQFFGPGTRLTVL.

This clonotype was found a few times. CDR3 sequence reads: CASSQDGRSSYNEQFF. The CDR3 DNA sequence: TGCGCCAGCAGCCAAGATGGGCGTAGCTCCTACAATGAGCAGTTCTTC. The chain has TRBV4-1 and TRBJ2-1, with D unresolved. Germline V gives CDR1 MGHRA, CDR2 YSYEKL. V gave up 0 bases and J gave up 0 bases, with 9 bases separating them. The CDR3 has 16 residues.

This rearrangement joins TRBV12-3 or TRBV12-4 to TRBJ1-1; no clear D gene. The CDR3 is 11 amino acids. The V and J ends lost 5 bases and 11 bases respectively, with 12 bases between them. CDR3 DNA sequence: TGTGCCAGCAGTAGAGCGTCCCGTGCTTTCTTT. Translation: CASSRASRAFF.

The CDR3 nucleotides read TGTGCCAGCAGGTCTGGGGACAGGCTAGTGGAGACCCAGTACTTC. Encoded protein: CASRSGDRLVETQYF. The rearrangement joins TRBV6-6 to TRBJ2-5, with 8 bases lining up with TRBD1. With V trimmed by 6 bases and J by 5 bases, 11 bases remained unmatched. The CDR3 consists of 15 residues. CDR1 and CDR2 from the germline V gene are MNHNY and SVGAGI (reference sequence).